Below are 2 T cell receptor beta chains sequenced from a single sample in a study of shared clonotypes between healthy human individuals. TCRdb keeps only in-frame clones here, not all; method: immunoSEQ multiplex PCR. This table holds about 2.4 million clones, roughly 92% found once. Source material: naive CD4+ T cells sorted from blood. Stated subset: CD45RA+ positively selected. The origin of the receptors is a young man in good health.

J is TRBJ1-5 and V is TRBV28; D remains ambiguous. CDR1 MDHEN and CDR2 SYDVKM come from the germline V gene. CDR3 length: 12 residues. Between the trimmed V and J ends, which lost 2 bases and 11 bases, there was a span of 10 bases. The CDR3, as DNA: TGTGCCAGCAGTTTAGCCGGTCTGACCCAGCATTTT. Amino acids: CASSLAGLTQHF.

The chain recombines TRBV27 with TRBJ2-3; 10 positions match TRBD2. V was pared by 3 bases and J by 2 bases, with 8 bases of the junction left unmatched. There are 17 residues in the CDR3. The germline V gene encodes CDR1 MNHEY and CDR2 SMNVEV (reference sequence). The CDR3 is CASSFLGLAENTDTQYF. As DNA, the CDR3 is TGTGCCAGCAGTTTCCTTGGACTAGCGGAGAACACAGATACGCAGTATTTT.